The 4 T cell receptor beta chains given below trace back to one sample, sequenced in a study of blood T cells in healthy people across ages (dated by TCRdb to between 2014 and 2016). Receptor amplification or capture employed 5' RACE. The data were produced on an Illumina HiSeq 2500. A second PCR of roughly 7 to 12 cycles was run with a J-beta primer mix and a sample-barcoded 5' primer. Using fastp at Q25 and MiXCR, TCRdb reprocessed the public reads and kept productive beta chains. Rows with one shared CDR3 protein collapse into an entry with the most common genes and DNA. Within this sample are under 2,000,000 distinct CDR3 sequences, with less than 50% of them counted one time only. The biggest ten clones account for 2% to 2.5% of the sample. The sequenced sample was blood. The receptors shown here come from a woman aged 40 to 55 in good health.

The rearrangement uses TRBV3-1 and TRBJ2-5, with TRBD1 matching over 8 bases. Germline V gene sequence: CDR1 LGHDT, CDR2 YNNKEL (reference sequence). The CDR3 sequence is 15 residues long. V gave up 2 bases and J gave up 4 bases; unmatched junction bases: 6. The CDR3, as DNA: TGTGCCAGCAGCCAAACCTTCGACAGGGGAGAGACCCAGTACTTC. Protein: CASSQTFDRGETQYF.

Worth noting for this clonotype: Mismatch with germline at one junction end may stem from a read error. The chain employs TRBV5-1 and TRBJ2-7, with D unresolved. This CDR3 has 14 amino acids. From germline, CDR1 is SGHRS and CDR2 YFSETQ. The CDR3 bases are TGCGCCAGCACCTTGGGTCACGACGGGTACGAGCAGTACTTC. As protein: CASTLGHDGYEQYF. The full variable domain, its missing parts supplied by reference TRBV5-1 and TRBJ2-7, is KAGVTQTPRYLIKTRGQQVTLSCSPISGHRSVSWYQQTPGQGLQFLFEYFSETQRNKGNFPGRFSGRQFSNSRSEMNVSTLELGDSALYLCASTLGHDGYEQYFGPGTRLTVT.

The chain carries TRBV12-3 or TRBV12-4 and TRBJ2-7; D ambiguous. The CDR3 has 14 amino acids. Trimming pared 7 bases from V and 0 bases from J, leaving 13 bases between. CDR3 nucleotides: TGTGCCAGCACGGGCGGCCCTAGCTCCTACGAGCAGTACTTC. It is translated as CASTGGPSSYEQYF.

In its sample, this clonotype was seen a few times. The CDR3 bases are TGCGCCAGCAGCCAAGAACAACGGGGGGCCATTTACGAGCAGTACTTC. This translates into CASSQEQRGAIYEQYF. V and J are TRBV4-3 and TRBJ2-7; perhaps TRBD2 as D (7 bases). Germline V gene data show CDR1 as LGHNA and CDR2 as YSLEER. V was clipped by 0 bases and J by 4 bases, with 16 bases between them. This CDR3 is 16 amino acids long.